Presented here are 28 T cell receptor beta chains from one specimen sequenced in a study of cytomegalovirus exposure and HLA in healthy donors. Vbeta (60) and Jbeta (13) primers were used in the PCR. Here immunoSEQ multiplex PCR was the method, and the copy in TCRdb shows in-frame clones only, minus some. The table lists 130,000 or so clones, 74% of them singletons. Sequencing was carried out using PBMCs. These receptors were taken from a man aged 18-30 years in good health and CMV-seropositive.

The chain links TRBV18 to TRBJ1-5; D gene ambiguous. The CDR3 is made up of 14 amino acids. Germline V gives CDR1 KGHSH, CDR2 LQKENI. Deletions cut 3 bases from V and 5 bases from J, with 11 bases between. CDR3 coding DNA: TGTGCCAGCTCACCGTCTAGAGGAGATCAGCCCCAGCATTTT. Translated, it gives CASSPSRGDQPQHF.

CDR3 in amino acids: CASSPLNSGSEQYF. The CDR3 DNA follows: TGTGCCAGCAGCCCCCTTAATTCAGGGTCCGAGCAGTACTTC. The genes are TRBV7-9 and TRBJ2-7; possibly TRBD1 for D (5 bases). This CDR3 is built from 14 residues. The V gene's germline CDR1 is SEHNR and CDR2 FQNEAQ (reference sequence). V lost 5 bases and J lost 6, with 17 bases in between. Using reference TRBV7-9 and TRBJ2-7 for the parts outside the CDR3, the full variable domain is DTGVSQNPRHKITKRGQNVTFRCDPISEHNRLYWYRQTLGQGPEFLTYFQNEAQLEKSRLLSDRFSAERPKGSFSTLEIQRTEQGDSAMYLCASSPLNSGSEQYFGPGTRLTVT.

V gene TRBV14 combines with J gene TRBJ2-1, with 9 bases identical to TRBD2. V lost 4 bases, J lost 6 bases, and 4 bases stayed unmatched. Germline V gene data show CDR1 as SGHDN and CDR2 as FVKESK. CDR3 length: 14 amino acids. CDR3: CASSRLAGTNEQFF. Written as DNA, the CDR3 is TGTGCCAGCAGCCGGCTAGCGGGGACCAATGAGCAGTTCTTC. Full variable domain (outside the CDR3, taken from reference TRBV14 and TRBJ2-1): EAGVTQFPSHSVIEKGQTVTLRCDPISGHDNLYWYRRVMGKEIKFLLHFVKESKQDESGMPNNRFLAERTGGTYSTLKVQPAELEDSGVYFCASSRLAGTNEQFFGPGTRLTVL.

The V and J genes are TRBV11-3 and TRBJ2-1, with 10 bases lining up with TRBD2. V shed 0 bases, J shed 6 bases, and the junction held 2 bases outside the gene matches. The CDR3 spans 15 residues. The V gene's germline CDR1 is SGHNT and CDR2 YENEEA. CDR3 amino acids: CASSLELAGLNEQFF. CDR3 coding DNA: TGTGCCAGCAGCTTAGAACTAGCGGGGCTCAATGAGCAGTTCTTC.

This chain joins TRBV6-5 and TRBJ2-3, with TRBD2 identical over 13 bases. CDR1 MNHEY and CDR2 SVGAGI come from the germline V gene. V lost 6 bases and J lost 5; bases outside the gene matches: 5. The CDR3 covers 15 residues. The CDR3 DNA is TGTGCCAGCAGCCCGGGACTAGCGGGAAAAGATACGCAGTATTTT. It is translated as CASSPGLAGKDTQYF.

The chain uses TRBV9 and TRBJ1-1; TRBD1 agrees at 7 bases. Unmatched junction bases numbered 8, after V lost 0 bases and J lost 0 bases. Germline CDR1 and CDR2: SGDLS and YYNGEE. CDR3 size: 17 residues. CDR3 sequence (DNA): TGTGCCAGCAGCGTAGACCCCCCACAGGGGATGAACACTGAAGCTTTCTTT. Protein: CASSVDPPQGMNTEAFF.

The chain combines TRBV4-1 with TRBJ1-4, with 8 bases fitting TRBD1. The length of the CDR3 is 14 residues. Trimming at V came to 4 bases and at J to 3 bases, leaving 1 base not matched to a gene. Germline V gene data show CDR1 as MGHRA and CDR2 as YSYEKL. CDR3 region: CASSPQGANEKLFF. The CDR3 DNA reads TGCGCCAGCAGCCCACAGGGGGCTAATGAAAAACTGTTTTTT.

The chain is built from TRBV21-1 and TRBJ2-7; the table's D call TRBD2 went unverified against the DNA. TRBV21-1 represents a pseudogene. The CDR3 is 15 amino acids. This CDR3 reads CASSKEGASSYEQYF. DNA of the CDR3: TGTGCCAGCAGCAAAGAGGGAGCCAGCTCCTACGAGCAGTACTTC.

This clone was recorded only once. The CDR3 sequence: CASSPRGAGEGNSPLHF. The CDR3 region has the DNA TGTGCCAGCAGCCCCCGCGGGGCCGGAGAGGGGAATTCACCCCTCCACTTT. V is TRBV5-5 and J is TRBJ1-6, with a weak D call TRBD1 (5 bases). The CDR3 loop spans 17 amino acids. Germline V CDR1 and CDR2: SGHKS, YYEKEE (reference sequence). The V gene lost 4 bases and the J gene lost 7 bases, with 21 bases spanning the gap.

The rearrangement joins TRBV15 to TRBJ1-5; D remains ambiguous. V was shortened by 5 bases and J by 0 bases, with 5 bases between the two germline ends. This CDR3 comprises 13 residues. Germline values: CDR1 LNHNV, CDR2 YYDKDF (reference sequence). DNA for the CDR3: TGTGCCACCAGCTGGGCTAGCAATCAGCCCCAGCATTTT. This translates into CATSWASNQPQHF. Full variable domain (outside the CDR3, taken from reference TRBV15 and TRBJ1-5): DAMVIQNPRYQVTQFGKPVTLSCSQTLNHNVMYWYQQKSSQAPKLLFHYYDKDFNNEADTPDNFQSRRPNTSFCFLDIRSPGLGDTAMYLCATSWASNQPQHFGDGTRLSIL.

This clone was counted only a few times. Different DNA sequences within this sample yield the same CDR3. J is TRBJ1-5 and V is TRBV19, with unresolved D. Germline-derived CDR1 and CDR2 are LNHDA and SQIVND (reference sequence). The CDR3 is 14 amino acids. Trimming removed 1 base at V and 2 bases at J, with 6 bases between. This CDR3 is CASSIGTGNQPQHF. For the CDR3, the DNA is TGTGCCAGTAGTATAGGAACAGGCAATCAGCCCCAGCATTTT.

CDR3 loop: CASSKGTGIYEQYF. The CDR3, as DNA: TGTGCCAGCTCGAAAGGGACAGGGATCTACGAGCAGTACTTC. V gene TRBV18 combines with J gene TRBJ2-7; 9 bases align to TRBD1. The CDR3 spans 14 residues. Germline V CDR1 and CDR2: KGHSH, LQKENI. The trim removed 6 bases at V and 3 bases at J, leaving 6 bases unmatched. Full variable domain (outside the CDR3, taken from reference TRBV18 and TRBJ2-7): NAGVMQNPRHLVRRRGQEARLRCSPMKGHSHVYWYRQLPEEGLKFMVYLQKENIIDESGMPKERFSAEFPKEGPSILRIQQVVRGDSAAYFCASSKGTGIYEQYFGPGTRLTVT.

This clone came up a few times. The genes are TRBV5-1 and TRBJ1-4, with 7 bases fitting TRBD1. J was trimmed by 6 bases and V by 4 bases; bases with no gene match: 6. The CDR3 is 14 residues long. Per germline, CDR1 SGHRS and CDR2 YFSETQ. The CDR3 reads CASSRSGTDEKLFF. The CDR3 bases are TGCGCCAGCAGCCGCTCCGGGACAGATGAAAAACTGTTTTTT.

The chain combines TRBV27 with TRBJ2-1; TRBD2 matches at 11 bases. The trim removed 7 bases at V and 6 bases at J, leaving 11 bases unmatched. Germline loops: CDR1 MNHEY, CDR2 SMNVEV (reference sequence). The CDR3 sequence is 16 residues long. Here the CDR3 DNA reads TGTGCCAGCAAAACTAGCGGGAGAGAGGTTAGCAATGAGCAGTTCTTC. Its protein product is CASKTSGREVSNEQFF.

CDR3 in amino acids: CASSLGDRVSEAFF. The CDR3 region has the DNA TGTGCCAGCAGCTTAGGGGACAGGGTGTCTGAAGCTTTCTTT. V usage is TRBV7-2 and J usage is TRBJ1-1; 9 bases line up with TRBD1. The junction had 3 bases not matched to a gene; V was cut back by 1 base and J by 6 bases. The CDR3 length is 14 residues. Per germline, CDR1 SGHTA and CDR2 FQGNSA.

Only one count was recorded for this clone. The chain uses TRBV21-1 and TRBJ2-6; the table assigns TRBD1, which was not confirmed against the DNA. TRBV21-1 is tagged as a pseudogene. The CDR3 is 17 residues long. The CDR3 sequence: CASSASYSFPGANVLTF. The CDR3 DNA is TGTGCCAGCAGCGCCTCGTACAGCTTCCCTGGGGCCAACGTCCTGACTTTC.

This clone was seen a handful of times. The chain recombines TRBV13 with TRBJ1-4, with TRBD1 as a possible D gene (5 bases). The germline CDR1 and CDR2 sequences are PRHDT and FYEKMQ (reference sequence). V lost 0 bases to trimming and J lost 10 bases, with 15 bases between them. The CDR3 covers 15 residues. The DNA for the CDR3 is TGTGCCAGCAGCTTAGGCGTAGGGGCCCTTGGAAAACTGTTTTTT. It translates to CASSLGVGALGKLFF.

The chain has TRBV7-8 and TRBJ1-2, with TRBD1 matching 8 bases. This CDR3 comprises 13 residues. CDR1 and CDR2 (germline): SGHVS, FQNEAQ. Trimming took 5 bases from V and 8 from J; bases not matched to a gene: 7. The CDR3 loop reads CASSTDRVGGYTF. DNA for the CDR3: TGTGCCAGCAGCACGGACAGGGTCGGAGGCTACACCTTC.

V gene TRBV6-1 combines with J gene TRBJ2-5, with 8 nucleotides matching TRBD2. Germline V CDR1 and CDR2: MNHNS, SASEGT. The CDR3 totals 17 residues. The J segment lost 2 bases and the V segment lost 0 bases, leaving 8 bases of the junction unmatched. This CDR3 reads CASSEALRGGWQETQYF. In DNA, the CDR3 is TGTGCCAGCAGTGAAGCGCTTCGGGGGGGCTGGCAAGAGACCCAGTACTTC.

This clone is labeled medium-sized. The J gene is TRBJ1-1, the V gene TRBV6-6; 9 bases line up with TRBD1. This CDR3 has 13 residues. Germline lookup yields CDR1 MNHNY and CDR2 SVGAGI (reference sequence). After removal of 11 bases from V and 4 bases from J, the junction contained 8 bases not matched to a gene. DNA of the CDR3: TGTGCCGGAACAGGGGGCTCTGGCACTGAAGCTTTCTTT. Its translation is CAGTGGSGTEAFF.

This chain links TRBV6-5 with TRBJ2-1; 10 bases align to TRBD2. The V gene's germline CDR1 is MNHEY and CDR2 SVGAGI. CDR3 length equals 14 residues. V was clipped by 10 bases and J by 2 bases; unmatched bases: 5. The CDR3 reads CATLSGRTYNEQFF. As DNA, the CDR3 is TGTGCCACCCTTAGCGGGAGGACCTACAATGAGCAGTTCTTC.

The V and J genes are TRBV5-5 and TRBJ2-7; D ambiguous. The germline V gene has CDR1 SGHKS and CDR2 YYEKEE (reference sequence). The CDR3 totals 10 residues. Trimming removed 2 bases at V and 6 bases at J, with 3 bases between. The CDR3 loop reads CASSFREQYF. CDR3 coding DNA: TGTGCCAGCAGCTTCCGCGAGCAGTACTTC.

The chain links TRBV7-8 to TRBJ1-5, with 7 bases identical to TRBD1. V trimming: 4 bases; J trimming: 6 bases; junction bases outside the gene matches: 6. The CDR3 has 14 residues. CDR1 and CDR2 (germline): SGHVS, FQNEAQ. In DNA, the CDR3 is TGTGCCAGCAGCTCCCACAGGGGAGCTCAGCCCCAGCATTTT. Amino acid sequence: CASSSHRGAQPQHF.

The rearrangement joins TRBV10-1 to TRBJ1-2, with D unresolved. Germline V gives CDR1 WNHNN, CDR2 SYGVQD (reference sequence). The CDR3 has 13 amino acids. The V end was cut by 0 bases, the J end by 2 bases, with 4 bases between. The CDR3 sequence: CASSESVNYGYTF. CDR3 in DNA: TGCGCCAGCAGTGAGTCTGTAAACTATGGCTACACCTTC.

This clone has just one count. V usage is TRBV25-1 and J usage is TRBJ2-2; D may be TRBD2 (6 bases). The CDR3 spans 17 residues. Germline CDR1 is MGHDK and CDR2 is SYGVNS. V lost 0 bases and J lost 5, with 16 bases in between. As DNA, the CDR3 is TGTGCCAGCAGTGAATATATAGGCAGGGCGGGAACCGGGGAGCTGTTTTTT. Translation: CASSEYIGRAGTGELFF.

The chain couples TRBV5-3 to TRBJ1-3; TRBD1 might be the D (5 bases). TRBV5-3 is identified as an open reading frame with a role that is uncertain. CDR3 length equals 14 residues. Trimming left V 3 bases short and J 1 base short, with 8 bases between. CDR3 in amino acids: CARSWRGSGNTIYF. CDR3 nucleotide sequence: TGTGCCAGAAGCTGGCGGGGGTCTGGAAACACCATATATTTT.

V gene TRBV27 combines with J gene TRBJ2-1, with 7 positions matching TRBD1. Germline V lookup: CDR1 MNHEY, CDR2 SMNVEV (reference sequence). Trimming took 5 bases from V and 4 from J; bases not matched to a gene: 11. The CDR3 extends over 16 amino acids. The DNA for the CDR3 is TGTGCCAGCAGTCCACTAGGGGGCGCATTATACAATGAGCAGTTCTTC. The encoded protein is CASSPLGGALYNEQFF.

The V gene is TRBV29-1, the J gene TRBJ2-7, with 10 positions matching TRBD1. This CDR3 comprises 13 residues. The germline V gene has CDR1 SQVTM and CDR2 ANQGSEA. After removal of 6 bases from V and 7 bases from J, the junction contained 9 bases not matched to a gene. CDR3 sequence reads: CSVSDRGVGEQYF. The CDR3 nucleotides are TGCAGCGTATCGGACAGGGGGGTGGGAGAGCAGTACTTC.